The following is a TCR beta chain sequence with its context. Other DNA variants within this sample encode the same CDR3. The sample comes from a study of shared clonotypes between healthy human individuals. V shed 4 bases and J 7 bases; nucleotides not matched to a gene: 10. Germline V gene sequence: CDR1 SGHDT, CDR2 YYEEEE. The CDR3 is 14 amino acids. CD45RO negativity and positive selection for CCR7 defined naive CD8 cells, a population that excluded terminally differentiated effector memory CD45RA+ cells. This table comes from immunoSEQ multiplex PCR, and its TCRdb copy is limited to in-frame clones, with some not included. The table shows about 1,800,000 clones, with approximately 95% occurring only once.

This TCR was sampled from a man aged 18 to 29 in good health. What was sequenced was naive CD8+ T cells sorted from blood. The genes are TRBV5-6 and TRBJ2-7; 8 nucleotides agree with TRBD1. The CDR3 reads CASSLGQGANEQYF. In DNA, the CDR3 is TGTGCCAGCAGCCTCGGGCAGGGGGCGAATGAGCAGTACTTC. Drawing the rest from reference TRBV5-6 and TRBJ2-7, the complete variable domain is DAGVTQSPTHLIKTRGQQVTLRCSPKSGHDTVSWYQQALGQGPQFIFQYYEEEERQRGNFPDRFSGHQFPNYSSELNVNALLLGDSALYLCASSLGQGANEQYFGPGTRLTVT.